The next 29 T cell receptor beta chains were all read from a single sample in a study of T cell responses to AZD1222 COVID-19 vaccine. The data were produced by immunoSEQ multiplex PCR, yet TCRdb's version contains in-frame clones alone and is incomplete. The sample lists 120,000 to 150,000 clones; 70% to 90% were seen once. The material sequenced was peripheral blood, taken on day 0 of AZD1222 vaccination. These TCRs come from an adult in good health.

This clone occurred once. The chain combines TRBV28 with TRBJ2-1, with 8 nucleotides matching TRBD2. V was pared by 7 bases and J by 0 bases, with 11 bases of the junction left unmatched. This CDR3 has 17 amino acids. CDR1 is MDHEN and CDR2 is SYDVKM in the germline V gene. As DNA, the CDR3 is TGTGCCAGCACCTCCCGCTTACTAGCGGACTCCTACAATGAGCAGTTCTTC. Its protein is CASTSRLLADSYNEQFF.

V gene TRBV19 combines with J gene TRBJ2-3; D remains unclear. Per the germline V gene, CDR1 is LNHDA and CDR2 is SQIVND (reference sequence). Trimming removed 5 bases from V and 5 bases from J, with 14 bases in between. This CDR3 has 14 residues. As DNA, the CDR3 is TGTGCCAGTAGTGGCTTGGGTTTAATAGATACGCAGTATTTT. This codes for CASSGLGLIDTQYF.

The chain links TRBV6-5 to TRBJ1-4; unclear D gene. This CDR3 has 16 residues. Trimming shortened V by 0 bases and J by 7 bases, and 15 bases separated the two germline ends. In germline, CDR1 is MNHEY, CDR2 SVGAGI. The CDR3 region has the DNA TGTGCCAGCAGTTACTCCCCGCGGCGTAAGGCTGAAAAACTGTTTTTT. Amino acids: CASSYSPRRKAEKLFF.

The chain is built from TRBV6-6 and TRBJ2-7; TRBD1 matches 10 bases. The J segment lost 4 bases and the V segment lost 6 bases, leaving 9 bases of the junction unmatched. Germline V gene data show CDR1 as MNHNY and CDR2 as SVGAGI (reference sequence). CDR3 size: 15 residues. In DNA, the CDR3 is TGTGCCAGCAGGGGGGGACAGGGGAAATTATACGAGCAGTACTTC. It translates to CASRGGQGKLYEQYF.

The rearrangement joins TRBV7-2 to TRBJ2-2; D ambiguous. CDR3 length: 14 residues. The germline CDR1 and CDR2 sequences are SGHTA and FQGNSA. Trimming stripped 4 bases from V and 5 bases from J, with 11 bases between. The CDR3 sequence is CASSSYGGTGELFF. CDR3 nucleotides: TGTGCCAGCAGCTCCTACGGTGGGACCGGGGAGCTGTTTTTT.

The V and J genes are TRBV7-9 and TRBJ2-7; a possible D gene is TRBD2 (5 bases). The length of the CDR3 is 14 residues. V was pared by 6 bases and J by 12 bases, with 24 bases between. CDR1 and CDR2 from the germline V gene are SEHNR and FQNEAQ (reference sequence). CDR3: CASSRRTPSLNLYF. The DNA for the CDR3 is TGTGCCAGCAGTCGACGGACTCCGTCTTTAAATCTGTACTTC.

The V and J genes are TRBV9 and TRBJ2-3; D not resolved. This CDR3 spans 13 amino acids. CDR1 is SGDLS, CDR2 YYNGEE, per germline. Trimming shortened V by 0 bases and J by 0 bases, and 2 bases separated the two germline ends. The CDR3 here is CASSVVSTDTQYF. Written as DNA, the CDR3 is TGTGCCAGCAGCGTAGTTAGCACAGATACGCAGTATTTT.

This clone appeared once. V usage is TRBV7-3 and J usage is TRBJ1-5; no clear D gene. The CDR3 runs to 14 residues. With 5 bases removed from V and 6 bases from J, the gap between germline ends came to 14 bases. Germline V gives CDR1 SGHTA, CDR2 FQGTGA. The CDR3 sequence: CASSNWGVGQPQHF. The CDR3 DNA reads TGTGCCAGCAGCAACTGGGGAGTCGGTCAGCCCCAGCATTTT.

The chain couples TRBV29-1 to TRBJ1-1; D is ambiguous. V dropped 4 bases and J dropped 2 bases, with 5 bases sitting between them. CDR1 and CDR2 from the germline V gene are SQVTM and ANQGSEA. The length of the CDR3 is 11 residues. The CDR3 is CSVGSNTEAFF. CDR3 sequence (DNA): TGCAGCGTTGGGTCTAACACTGAAGCTTTCTTT.

This chain links TRBV2 with TRBJ2-5; 11 nucleotides line up with TRBD2. The CDR3 length is 15 residues. CDR1 and CDR2 from the germline V gene are SNHLY and FYNNEI. J gave up 3 bases and V 6 bases, and 6 bases lay outside the gene matches. CDR3 loop: CASRAIAGGKETQYF. CDR3 DNA: TGTGCCAGCAGGGCCATAGCGGGAGGGAAAGAGACCCAGTACTTC.

This clone was counted a single time. This chain joins TRBV7-8 and TRBJ1-4; D remains unclear. The germline V and J ends were trimmed by 5 bases and 0 bases, with 10 bases remaining between them. Germline values: CDR1 SGHVS, CDR2 FQNEAQ. This CDR3 is built from 15 residues. Here the CDR3 DNA reads TGTGCCAGCAGCCAATCCCGGGCAACTAATGAAAAACTGTTTTTT. It is translated as CASSQSRATNEKLFF. Drawing the rest from reference TRBV7-8 and TRBJ1-4, the complete variable domain is GAGVSQSPRYKVAKRGQDVALRCDPISGHVSLFWYQQALGQGPEFLTYFQNEAQLDKSGLPSDRFFAERPEGSVSTLKIQRTQQEDSAVYLCASSQSRATNEKLFFGSGTQLSVL.

The J gene is TRBJ2-7, the V gene TRBV4-2, with unresolved D. The CDR3 length is 15 residues. Germline CDR1 reads LGHNA; CDR2 reads YNFKEQ. The V and J ends lost 1 base and 0 bases respectively, with 10 bases between them. The CDR3 DNA reads as TGTGCCAGCAGCCAAGGAGTGGCCGCCTCCTACGAGCAGTACTTC. It is translated as CASSQGVAASYEQYF.

V gene TRBV5-6 combines with J gene TRBJ2-5; 8 positions agree with TRBD1. Germline CDR1 and CDR2: SGHDT and YYEEEE. The CDR3 consists of 17 residues. V lost 0 bases to trimming and J lost 4 bases; unmatched junction nucleotides: 11. This CDR3 is CASSLAKGVDRGETQYF. The CDR3 DNA reads TGTGCCAGCAGCTTGGCCAAGGGAGTTGACAGGGGAGAGACCCAGTACTTC. Complete variable domain (other parts from reference TRBV5-6 and TRBJ2-5): DAGVTQSPTHLIKTRGQQVTLRCSPKSGHDTVSWYQQALGQGPQFIFQYYEEEERQRGNFPDRFSGHQFPNYSSELNVNALLLGDSALYLCASSLAKGVDRGETQYFGPGTRLLVL.

The chain joins TRBV7-8 to TRBJ1-1, with 8 bases that match TRBD1. Germline lookup yields CDR1 SGHVS and CDR2 FQNEAQ. V dropped 5 bases and J dropped 1; count of bases not matched to a gene: 18. The CDR3 is 19 amino acids. The chain's CDR3 is CASSQSLDRAPDPNTEAFF. The CDR3 region has the DNA TGTGCCAGCAGCCAATCACTGGACAGGGCCCCTGACCCGAACACTGAAGCTTTCTTT.

The table lists this clone with a count of one. V gene TRBV4-2 combines with J gene TRBJ2-7, with D unresolved. The CDR3 sequence is 12 residues long. Trimming shortened V by 3 bases and J by 3 bases, and 6 bases separated the two germline ends. Germline CDR1 is LGHNA and CDR2 is YNFKEQ. CDR3 coding DNA: TGTGCCAGCAGCCAGGCGAACTACGAGCAGTACTTC. It is translated as CASSQANYEQYF.

The chain links TRBV5-1 to TRBJ1-4; 11 positions agree with TRBD1. From germline, CDR1 is SGHRS and CDR2 YFSETQ. The CDR3 extends over 18 amino acids. The trim removed 4 bases at V and 8 bases at J, leaving 16 bases unmatched. For the CDR3, the DNA is TGCGCCAGCAGCCTAGGATACCGTTTGGGACAGGGGGAAGAAAAACTGTTTTTT. Translating gives CASSLGYRLGQGEEKLFF. The full variable domain, its missing parts supplied by reference TRBV5-1 and TRBJ1-4, is KAGVTQTPRYLIKTRGQQVTLSCSPISGHRSVSWYQQTPGQGLQFLFEYFSETQRNKGNFPGRFSGRQFSNSRSEMNVSTLELGDSALYLCASSLGYRLGQGEEKLFFGSGTQLSVL.

This clone was recorded a few times. The chain carries TRBV3-1 (or the pseudogene TRBV3-2) and TRBJ2-5, with a tentative D call TRBD2 (5 bases). Germline-derived CDR1 and CDR2 are LGHDT and YNNKEL (reference sequence). The CDR3 spans 11 residues. Trimming pared 8 bases from V and 5 bases from J, leaving 9 bases between. CDR3 sequence: CASRGYETQYF. The DNA of the CDR3 is TGTGCCAGCCGGGGTTACGAGACCCAGTACTTC.

The chain joins TRBV19 to TRBJ1-2; D gene ambiguous. Germline V gives CDR1 LNHDA, CDR2 SQIVND (reference sequence). V gave up 2 bases and J gave up 8 bases, with 9 bases separating them. The CDR3 is made up of 12 amino acids. The CDR3: CASSIPPGGYTF. The CDR3 DNA reads as TGTGCCAGTAGTATACCCCCAGGAGGCTACACCTTC.

The CDR3, as DNA: TGCGCCAGCAGCTTAGTAGGCAGTAGTACTGAAGCTTTCTTT. This gives the protein CASSLVGSSTEAFF. The V gene is TRBV5-1, the J gene TRBJ1-1; D call uncertain. V was shortened by 2 bases and J by 5 bases, with 13 bases between the two germline ends. The CDR3 has 14 amino acids. Germline loops: CDR1 SGHRS, CDR2 YFSETQ. Variable domain in full (rest from reference TRBV5-1 and TRBJ1-1): KAGVTQTPRYLIKTRGQQVTLSCSPISGHRSVSWYQQTPGQGLQFLFEYFSETQRNKGNFPGRFSGRQFSNSRSEMNVSTLELGDSALYLCASSLVGSSTEAFFGQGTRLTVV.

V is TRBV7-9 and J is TRBJ1-1; 8 bases line up with TRBD1. The CDR3 has 15 residues. Germline-derived CDR1 and CDR2 are SEHNR and FQNEAQ (reference sequence). With 0 bases clipped from V and 4 bases from J, the junction kept 4 bases outside the gene matches. The DNA for the CDR3 is TGTGCCAGCAGCTTAGCCAGGGGGCAGAGCACTGAAGCTTTCTTT. This gives the protein CASSLARGQSTEAFF.

V is TRBV6-6 and J is TRBJ1-2; no definite D call. Germline-derived CDR1 and CDR2 are MNHNY and SVGAGI (reference sequence). This CDR3 is 11 amino acids long. Trimming cost V 2 bases and J 6 bases, with 4 bases left between them. CDR3 bases: TGTGCCAGCAGTTACACCCATGGCTACACCTTC. Residues: CASSYTHGYTF.

The chain has TRBV6-5 and TRBJ1-4, with a possible D match to TRBD1 (5 bases). The germline V gene encodes CDR1 MNHEY and CDR2 SVGAGI. Trimming cost V 6 bases and J 7 bases, with 18 bases left between them. The CDR3 is 15 amino acids. The CDR3 here is CASSIATGEVEKLFF. The CDR3 region has the DNA TGTGCCAGCAGCATTGCGACGGGGGAGGTTGAAAAACTGTTTTTT.

The chain links TRBV5-1 to TRBJ2-3; D is undetermined. This CDR3 is built from 15 residues. The ends were cut back, 5 bases at V and 2 bases at J, with 15 bases in the middle. Germline CDR1 is SGHRS and CDR2 is YFSETQ. Here the CDR3 DNA reads TGCGCCAGCAGGGTACAAAACACTTACACAGATACGCAGTATTTT. This sequence encodes CASRVQNTYTDTQYF.

The rearrangement joins TRBV29-1 to TRBJ2-7; the match to TRBD2 covers 7 bases. Germline V CDR1 and CDR2: SQVTM, ANQGSEA. V was pared by 5 bases and J by 5 bases, with 9 bases of the junction left unmatched. The CDR3 contains 13 residues. CDR3 bases: TGCAGCGTTACATTAGGGAGGGTGAACGAGCAGTACTTC. It specifies CSVTLGRVNEQYF.

The V gene is TRBV7-8, the J gene TRBJ1-1; no reliable D call. The CDR3 totals 12 residues. V was cut by 2 bases and J by 0 bases, with 1 base left in between. Germline V gives CDR1 SGHVS, CDR2 FQNEAQ. CDR3 amino acids: CASSLLNTEAFF. In DNA, the CDR3 is TGTGCCAGCAGCTTACTGAACACTGAAGCTTTCTTT.

For this clone: This specimen includes other DNA sequences encoding the same CDR3. This rearrangement joins TRBV7-2 to TRBJ1-6; D is perhaps TRBD1 (5 bases). The CDR3 covers 14 residues. Per the germline V gene, CDR1 is SGHTA and CDR2 is FQGNSA. The V gene lost 1 base and the J gene lost 6 bases, with 7 bases spanning the gap. Here the CDR3 reads CASSLGQFNSPLHF. CDR3 nucleotide sequence: TGTGCCAGCAGCTTAGGACAGTTTAATTCACCCCTCCACTTT.

The chain carries TRBV12-3 or TRBV12-4 and TRBJ2-7; 9 bases fit TRBD2. Trimming cost V 8 bases and J 4 bases; bases outside gene matches: 3. CDR3 length: 12 amino acids. The CDR3 nucleotides read TGTGCCAGCTTGCTAGCGGGGTACGAGCAGTACTTC. The encoded protein is CASLLAGYEQYF.

The V gene is TRBV11-3, the J gene TRBJ2-2, with TRBD1 identical over 8 bases. Trimming at V came to 3 bases and at J to 2 bases, leaving 5 bases not matched to a gene. Germline V gene sequence: CDR1 SGHNT, CDR2 YENEEA. The CDR3 covers 16 residues. The CDR3 nucleotides are TGTGCCAGCAGCTTTATACAGGGGGAAAACACCGGGGAGCTGTTTTTT. Translation gives CASSFIQGENTGELFF.

The chain couples TRBV7-8 to TRBJ2-2; D is uncertain. V was clipped by 5 bases and J by 4 bases, with 14 bases between them. This CDR3 contains 15 residues. Germline assignment: CDR1 SGHVS and CDR2 FQNEAQ. Here the CDR3 reads CASSPSYLGTGELFF. CDR3 in DNA: TGTGCCAGCAGCCCCTCATATCTGGGCACCGGGGAGCTGTTTTTT.